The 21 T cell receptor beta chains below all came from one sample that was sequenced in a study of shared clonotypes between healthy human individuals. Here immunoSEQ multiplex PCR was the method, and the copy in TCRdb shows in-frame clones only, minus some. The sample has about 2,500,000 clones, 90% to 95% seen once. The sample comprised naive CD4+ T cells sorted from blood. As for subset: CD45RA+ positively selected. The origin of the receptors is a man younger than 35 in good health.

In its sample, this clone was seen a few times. The CDR3 reads CSAETQFFETQYF. The CDR3 coding sequence is TGCAGCGCCGAAACACAGTTCTTCGAGACCCAGTACTTC. V is TRBV29-1 and J is TRBJ2-5; no reliable D call. Trimming stripped 7 bases from V and 5 bases from J, with 17 bases between. The CDR3 loop spans 13 amino acids. Germline CDR1 and CDR2: SQVTM and ANQGSEA.

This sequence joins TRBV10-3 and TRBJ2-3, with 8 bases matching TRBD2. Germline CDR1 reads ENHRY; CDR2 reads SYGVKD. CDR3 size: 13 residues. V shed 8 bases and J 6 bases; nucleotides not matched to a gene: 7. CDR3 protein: CAIRGGAMDTQYF. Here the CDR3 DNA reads TGTGCCATCCGGGGGGGGGCAATGGATACGCAGTATTTT.

For the CDR3, the DNA is TGTGCCAGCAGTTTTGACAGGGGAGGTTCACCCCTCCACTTT. This encodes CASSFDRGGSPLHF. This chain connects TRBV6-1 to TRBJ1-6, with 8 nucleotides matching TRBD1. J gave up 9 bases and V 5 bases, and 6 bases lay outside the gene matches. CDR1 and CDR2 from the germline V gene are MNHNS and SASEGT. CDR3 length: 14 residues.

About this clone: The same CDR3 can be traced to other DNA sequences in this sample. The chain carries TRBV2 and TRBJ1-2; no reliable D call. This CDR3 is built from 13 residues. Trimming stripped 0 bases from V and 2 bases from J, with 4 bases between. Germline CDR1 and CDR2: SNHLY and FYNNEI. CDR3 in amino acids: CASSEARNYGYTF. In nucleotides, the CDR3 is TGTGCCAGCAGTGAAGCCCGGAACTATGGCTACACCTTC.

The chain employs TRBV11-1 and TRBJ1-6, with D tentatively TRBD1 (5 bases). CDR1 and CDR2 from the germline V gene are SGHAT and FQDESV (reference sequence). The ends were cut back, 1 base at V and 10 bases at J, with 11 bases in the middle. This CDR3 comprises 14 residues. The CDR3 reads CASSLEGPSSPLHF. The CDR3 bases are TGTGCCAGCAGCTTAGAGGGACCGTCATCACCCCTCCACTTT.

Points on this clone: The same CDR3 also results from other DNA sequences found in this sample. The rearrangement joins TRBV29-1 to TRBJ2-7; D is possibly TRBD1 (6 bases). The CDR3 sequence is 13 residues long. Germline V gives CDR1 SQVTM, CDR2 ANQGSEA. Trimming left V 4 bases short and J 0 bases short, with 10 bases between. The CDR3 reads CSVAGQYSYEQYF. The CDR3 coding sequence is TGCAGCGTTGCGGGACAATACTCCTACGAGCAGTACTTC.

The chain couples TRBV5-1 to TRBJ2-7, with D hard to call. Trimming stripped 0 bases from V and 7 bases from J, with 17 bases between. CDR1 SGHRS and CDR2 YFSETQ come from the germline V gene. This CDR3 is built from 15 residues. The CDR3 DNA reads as TGCGCCAGCAGCTTGGGTGCAGTGAGGTTCGGGGAGCAGTACTTC. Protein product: CASSLGAVRFGEQYF.

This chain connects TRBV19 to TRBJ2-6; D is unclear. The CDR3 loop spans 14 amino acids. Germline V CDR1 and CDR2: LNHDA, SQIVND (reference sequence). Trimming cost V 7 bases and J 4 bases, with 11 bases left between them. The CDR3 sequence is CASKPNLGANVLTF. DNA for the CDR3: TGTGCCAGTAAGCCTAACTTGGGGGCCAACGTCCTGACTTTC.

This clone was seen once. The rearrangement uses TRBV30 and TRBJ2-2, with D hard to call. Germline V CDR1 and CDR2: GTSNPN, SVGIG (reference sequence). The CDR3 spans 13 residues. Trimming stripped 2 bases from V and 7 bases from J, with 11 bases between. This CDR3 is CAWSPRIGGELFF. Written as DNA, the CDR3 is TGTGCCTGGAGTCCGAGAATAGGCGGGGAGCTGTTTTTT. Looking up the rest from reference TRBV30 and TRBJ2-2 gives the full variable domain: SQTIHQWPATLVQPVGSPLSLECTVEGTSNPNLYWYRQAAGRGLQLLFYSVGIGQISSEVPQNLSASRPQDRQFILSSKKLLLSDSGFYLCAWSPRIGGELFFGEGSRLTVL.

The CDR3 nucleotides are TGCGCCAGCAGCTTGGCGGGCAGAGGCTCCTACGAGCAGTACTTC. The encoded protein is CASSLAGRGSYEQYF. The gene calls are TRBV5-1 and TRBJ2-7; D gene ambiguous. This CDR3 region has 15 residues. The V gene lost 0 bases and the J gene lost 0 bases, with 10 bases spanning the gap. The germline CDR1 and CDR2 sequences are SGHRS and YFSETQ.

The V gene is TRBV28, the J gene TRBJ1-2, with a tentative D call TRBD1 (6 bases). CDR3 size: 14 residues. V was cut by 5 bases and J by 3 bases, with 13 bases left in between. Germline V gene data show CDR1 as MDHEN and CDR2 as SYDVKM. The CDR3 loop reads CASSLQGPDYGYTF. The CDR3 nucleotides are TGTGCCAGCAGTCTACAGGGACCGGACTATGGCTACACCTTC.

In nucleotides, the CDR3 is TGTGCCAGCAGCACGGGACAGGGGGCATTTAATGAGCAGTTCTTC. This translates into CASSTGQGAFNEQFF. The chain carries TRBV6-6 and TRBJ2-1; 12 bases agree with TRBD1. V trimming: 6 bases; J trimming: 7 bases; junction bases outside the gene matches: 7. The CDR3 has 15 amino acids. CDR1 is MNHNY, CDR2 SVGAGI, per germline (reference sequence).

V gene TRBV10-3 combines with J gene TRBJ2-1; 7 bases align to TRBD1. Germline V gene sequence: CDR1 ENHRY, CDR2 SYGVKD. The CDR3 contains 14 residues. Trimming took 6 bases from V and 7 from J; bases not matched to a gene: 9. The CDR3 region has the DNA TGTGCCATCAGCGGGACAGAAAGCACGAATGAGCAGTTCTTC. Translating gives CAISGTESTNEQFF.

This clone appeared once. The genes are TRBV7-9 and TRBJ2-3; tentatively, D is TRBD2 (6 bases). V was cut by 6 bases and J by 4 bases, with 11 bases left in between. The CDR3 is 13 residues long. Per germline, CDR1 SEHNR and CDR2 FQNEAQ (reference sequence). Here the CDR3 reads CASSPGLPDTQYF. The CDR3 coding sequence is TGTGCCAGCAGTCCTGGACTACCAGATACGCAGTATTTT.

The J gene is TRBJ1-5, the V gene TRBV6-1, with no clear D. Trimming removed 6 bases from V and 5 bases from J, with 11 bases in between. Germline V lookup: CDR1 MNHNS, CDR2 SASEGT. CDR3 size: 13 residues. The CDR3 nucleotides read TGTGCCAGCAGGGAACAGTGGGATCAGCCCCAGCATTTT. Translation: CASREQWDQPQHF.

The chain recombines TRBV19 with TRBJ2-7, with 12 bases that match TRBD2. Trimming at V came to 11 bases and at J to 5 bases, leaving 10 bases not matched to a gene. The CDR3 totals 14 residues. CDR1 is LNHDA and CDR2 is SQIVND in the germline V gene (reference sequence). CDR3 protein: CALSSGRAGHEQYF. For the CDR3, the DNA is TGTGCCCTCTCTAGCGGGAGGGCCGGACACGAGCAGTACTTC. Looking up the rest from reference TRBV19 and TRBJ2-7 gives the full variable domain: DGGITQSPKYLFRKEGQNVTLSCEQNLNHDAMYWYRQDPGQGLRLIYYSQIVNDFQKGDIAEGYSVSREKKESFPLTVTSAQKNPTAFYLCALSSGRAGHEQYFGPGTRLTVT.

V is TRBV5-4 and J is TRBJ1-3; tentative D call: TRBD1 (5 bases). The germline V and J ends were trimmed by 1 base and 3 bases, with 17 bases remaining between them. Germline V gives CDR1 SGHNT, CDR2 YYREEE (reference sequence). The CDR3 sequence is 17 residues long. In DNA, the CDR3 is TGTGCCAGCAGCTTGATCGGGGGGAATATAGGTGGAAACACCATATATTTT. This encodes CASSLIGGNIGGNTIYF. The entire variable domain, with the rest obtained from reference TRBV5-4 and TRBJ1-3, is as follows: ETGVTQSPTHLIKTRGQQVTLRCSSQSGHNTVSWYQQALGQGPQFIFQYYREEENGRGNFPPRFSGLQFPNYSSELNVNALELDDSALYLCASSLIGGNIGGNTIYFGEGSWLTVV.

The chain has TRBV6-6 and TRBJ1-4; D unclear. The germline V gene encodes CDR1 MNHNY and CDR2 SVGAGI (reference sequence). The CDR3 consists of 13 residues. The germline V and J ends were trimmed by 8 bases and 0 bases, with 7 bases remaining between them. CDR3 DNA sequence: TGTGCCAGCTCGTTTGCAACTAATGAAAAACTGTTTTTT. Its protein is CASSFATNEKLFF.

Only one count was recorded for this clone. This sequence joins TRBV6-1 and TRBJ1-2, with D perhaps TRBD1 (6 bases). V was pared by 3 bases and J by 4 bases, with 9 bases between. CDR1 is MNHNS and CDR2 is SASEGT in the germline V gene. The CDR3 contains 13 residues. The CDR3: CASSDRGPYGYTF. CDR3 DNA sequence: TGTGCCAGCAGTGACAGGGGCCCCTATGGCTACACCTTC.

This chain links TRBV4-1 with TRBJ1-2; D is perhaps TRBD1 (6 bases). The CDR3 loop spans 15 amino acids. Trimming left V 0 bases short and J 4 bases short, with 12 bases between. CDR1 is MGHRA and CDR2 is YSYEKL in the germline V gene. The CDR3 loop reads CASSQDWGQGYGYTF. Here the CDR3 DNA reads TGCGCCAGCAGCCAAGATTGGGGGCAGGGCTATGGCTACACCTTC.

CDR3 protein: CASSLDAGVNTEAFF. CDR3 DNA sequence: TGTGCCAGCAGCTTGGATGCAGGGGTGAACACTGAAGCTTTCTTT. The gene calls are TRBV5-6 and TRBJ1-1, with D possibly TRBD1 on 6 matching bases. The CDR3 length is 15 residues. With 0 bases removed from V and 0 bases from J, the gap between germline ends came to 9 bases. Germline values: CDR1 SGHDT, CDR2 YYEEEE.